These 3 T cell receptor gamma chains came from one sample sequenced in a study of gamma-delta chains in newborns, infants, children. TCRdb reanalysed the reads via CATT. The sample includes approximately 430 gamma-chain clones, 43% of them seen just once. The sequenced sample consisted of blood. The receptors were sampled from a child who was a newborn, infant or young child, either healthy, febrile or measles-vaccinated (not recorded which).

This clone turned up a few times. The chain links TRGV9 to TRGJP. Matching the DNA to germline supplied the J gene, which TCRdb does not give. V dropped 1 base and J dropped 4; count of bases not matched to a gene: 7. The germline CDR1 and CDR2 sequences are GITISATS and ISYDGTV (reference sequence). The CDR3 consists of 18 residues. In DNA, the CDR3 is TGTGCCTTGTGGGAGGTCACTACCCAAGAGTTGGGCAAAAAAATCAAGGTATTT. Its protein product is CALWEVTTQELGKKIKVF.

This clone occurred a few times. The chain has TRGV9 and TRGJP. Because TCRdb records no J gene, it was assigned here through a match of the DNA to germline. Germline V lookup: CDR1 GITISATS, CDR2 ISYDGTV (reference sequence). The CDR3 contains 16 residues. The V and J ends lost 1 base and 9 bases, in that order; junction bases with no gene match: 6. CDR3 protein: CALWEVGVLGKKIKVF. CDR3 coding DNA: TGTGCCTTGTGGGAGGTAGGGGTGTTGGGCAAAAAAATCAAGGTATTT.

The chain is built from TRGV9 and TRGJP. The J gene is absent in TCRdb and was assigned here via DNA matching to germline. CDR1 and CDR2 from the germline V gene are GITISATS and ISYDGTV (reference sequence). J lost 4 bases, V lost 5 bases, and 2 bases had no gene match. This CDR3 is built from 15 residues. CDR3 sequence (DNA): TGTGCCTTGTGGGTTCAAGAGTTGGGCAAAAAAATCAAGGTATTT. Translated, it gives CALWVQELGKKIKVF.